Below, 27 T cell receptor beta chains from the same sample are listed, as sequenced in a study of blood T cell repertoires in COVID-19. Sequencing was performed with immunoSEQ multiplex PCR; in TCRdb, only in-frame clones are kept and a portion is missing. The sample has approximately 230,000 clones, approximately 90% seen once. The source material was peripheral blood. These receptors were taken from a man aged 18 to 30 with active or convalescent COVID-19.

This clone was picked up one time. The gene calls are TRBV6-1 and TRBJ2-5; 9 bases fit TRBD1. Germline assignment: CDR1 MNHNS and CDR2 SASEGT. The length of the CDR3 is 14 residues. In DNA form, the CDR3 reads TGTGCAGTAGGGGGACAGGGTGTAGGGGAGACCCAGTACTTC. It codes for CAVGGQGVGETQYF.

This chain uses TRBV14 with TRBJ2-3; possibly TRBD2 for D (6 bases). CDR3 size: 16 residues. Trimming removed 0 bases from V and 5 bases from J, with 15 bases in between. CDR1 SGHDN and CDR2 FVKESK come from the germline V gene. Here the CDR3 DNA reads TGTGCCAGCAGCCAAGATCGGAGGACTATAAAAGATACGCAGTATTTT. The encoded protein is CASSQDRRTIKDTQYF. The variable domain in full, completed from reference TRBV14 and TRBJ2-3, reads EAGVTQFPSHSVIEKGQTVTLRCDPISGHDNLYWYRRVMGKEIKFLLHFVKESKQDESGMPNNRFLAERTGGTYSTLKVQPAELEDSGVYFCASSQDRRTIKDTQYFGPGTRLTVL.

The chain is built from TRBV11-3 and TRBJ2-1, with TRBD1 matching over 10 bases. Trimming removed 4 bases from V and 7 bases from J; junction bases left unmatched: 10. The CDR3 loop spans 16 amino acids. Germline CDR1 is SGHNT and CDR2 is YENEEA. CDR3 sequence (DNA): TGTGCCAGCAGCTGGATGGACAGGGGGAAGTTAAATGAGCAGTTCTTC. Translation: CASSWMDRGKLNEQFF.

This chain connects TRBV5-1 to TRBJ2-3; a weak D match, TRBD2 (6 bases). V was clipped by 4 bases and J by 0 bases, with 12 bases between them. Germline V gene lookup returns CDR1 SGHRS and CDR2 YFSETQ. This CDR3 has 15 amino acids. The CDR3 is CASSLGTPSTDTQYF. The CDR3 DNA reads TGCGCCAGCAGCCTCGGGACTCCTAGCACAGATACGCAGTATTTT. Full variable domain (rest looked up from reference TRBV5-1 and TRBJ2-3): KAGVTQTPRYLIKTRGQQVTLSCSPISGHRSVSWYQQTPGQGLQFLFEYFSETQRNKGNFPGRFSGRQFSNSRSEMNVSTLELGDSALYLCASSLGTPSTDTQYFGPGTRLTVL.

This chain uses TRBV5-1 with TRBJ1-1; D is uncertain. From germline, CDR1 is SGHRS and CDR2 YFSETQ. The CDR3 is 16 residues long. V was trimmed by 3 bases and J by 0 bases, leaving 15 bases between them. The CDR3 coding sequence is TGCGCCAGCAGCTCTGTTTTTGGGAGTCTGAACACTGAAGCTTTCTTT. Its translation is CASSSVFGSLNTEAFF.

The chain links TRBV7-2 to TRBJ2-5; 11 bases map to TRBD2. This CDR3 comprises 18 residues. Per germline, CDR1 SGHTA and CDR2 FQGNSA. The V segment lost 2 bases and the J segment 2 bases; nucleotides outside the gene matches: 10. As DNA, the CDR3 is TGTGCCAGCAGCTTATTAAGGCTAGCGGGGGGCCAGCAAGAGACCCAGTACTTC. Encoded protein: CASSLLRLAGGQQETQYF. Combining the CDR3 with reference TRBV7-2 and TRBJ2-5 gives the whole variable domain GAGVSQSPSNKVTEKGKDVELRCDPISGHTALYWYRQSLGQGLEFLIYFQGNSAPDKSGLPSDRFSAERTGGSVSTLTIQRTQQEDSAVYLCASSLLRLAGGQQETQYFGPGTRLLVL.

This clone has just a few counts. This chain links TRBV5-4 with TRBJ2-1, with TRBD2 matching over 10 bases. V was clipped by 4 bases and J by 4 bases; unmatched bases: 8. Per the germline V gene, CDR1 is SGHNT and CDR2 is YYREEE (reference sequence). CDR3 length: 16 residues. This CDR3 is CASSIRTSGDYNEQFF. For the CDR3, the DNA is TGTGCCAGCAGCATAAGGACTAGCGGTGATTACAATGAGCAGTTCTTC.

The rearrangement uses TRBV14 and TRBJ2-4; a weak D match, TRBD2 (5 bases). Trimming cost V 4 bases and J 5 bases, with 9 bases left between them. The CDR3 has 13 amino acids. Germline-derived CDR1 and CDR2 are SGHDN and FVKESK. The CDR3, as DNA: TGTGCCAGCAGCCTCGGGGTACAAAACATTCAGTACTTC. Protein: CASSLGVQNIQYF.

The V and J genes are TRBV19 and TRBJ2-3, with 15 bases identical to TRBD2. The germline V gene encodes CDR1 LNHDA and CDR2 SQIVND (reference sequence). V was pared by 6 bases and J by 2 bases, with 9 bases of the junction left unmatched. There are 18 residues in the CDR3. CDR3: CASRPGLAGGPITDTQYF. In nucleotides, the CDR3 is TGTGCCAGTAGGCCGGGACTAGCGGGGGGTCCAATCACAGATACGCAGTATTTT.

The chain couples TRBV9 to TRBJ1-2; 8 bases line up with TRBD1. The CDR3 is made up of 15 amino acids. The junction had 8 bases not matched to a gene; V was cut back by 4 bases and J by 3 bases. The germline V gene has CDR1 SGDLS and CDR2 YYNGEE. CDR3 nucleotide sequence: TGTGCCAGCAGCCTTTCCAGGGGGCTAGACTATGGCTACACCTTC. Translated, it gives CASSLSRGLDYGYTF.

This clone was counted a few times. The rearrangement links TRBV6-6 to TRBJ2-1; 12 nucleotides match TRBD2. After removal of 6 bases from V and 6 bases from J, the junction contained 6 bases not matched to a gene. Germline V gene lookup returns CDR1 MNHNY and CDR2 SVGAGI (reference sequence). CDR3 size: 15 residues. CDR3 bases: TGTGCCAGCAGCGGGACTAGCGGGTTTATCAATGAGCAGTTCTTC. Protein sequence: CASSGTSGFINEQFF.

This clone showed up just once. This sequence joins TRBV5-4 and TRBJ2-7; 11 nucleotides match TRBD2. The CDR3 has 14 amino acids. The germline V gene encodes CDR1 SGHNT and CDR2 YYREEE (reference sequence). V lost 4 bases and J lost 6; bases outside the gene matches: 6. CDR3: CASSLAGLAGEQYF. CDR3 nucleotide sequence: TGTGCCAGCAGCCTTGCTGGACTAGCGGGCGAGCAGTACTTC. The full variable domain, with the rest looked up from reference TRBV5-4 and TRBJ2-7, is ETGVTQSPTHLIKTRGQQVTLRCSSQSGHNTVSWYQQALGQGPQFIFQYYREEENGRGNFPPRFSGLQFPNYSSELNVNALELDDSALYLCASSLAGLAGEQYFGPGTRLTVT.

V gene TRBV11-2 combines with J gene TRBJ2-7, with 12 nucleotides matching TRBD1. CDR3 length equals 14 residues. Germline V gives CDR1 SGHAT, CDR2 FQNNGV. V lost 7 bases to trimming and J lost 4 bases; unmatched junction nucleotides: 5. The DNA for the CDR3 is TGTGCCAGCAACCGGGACAGGGGGCTATACGAGCAGTACTTC. Translation: CASNRDRGLYEQYF.

The rearrangement links TRBV19 to TRBJ1-3; no clear D gene. V was shortened by 3 bases and J by 3 bases, with 9 bases between the two germline ends. The CDR3 is 14 amino acids. Germline lookup yields CDR1 LNHDA and CDR2 SQIVND (reference sequence). CDR3 DNA sequence: TGTGCCAGTAGTATTGCATCGGGTGGAAACACCATATATTTT. It yields the protein CASSIASGGNTIYF. Supplemented by reference TRBV19 and TRBJ1-3, the full variable domain reads DGGITQSPKYLFRKEGQNVTLSCEQNLNHDAMYWYRQDPGQGLRLIYYSQIVNDFQKGDIAEGYSVSREKKESFPLTVTSAQKNPTAFYLCASSIASGGNTIYFGEGSWLTVV.

The chain recombines TRBV12-3 or TRBV12-4 with TRBJ1-2; no firm D call. The CDR3 has 13 amino acids. V was shortened by 0 bases and J by 4 bases, with 6 bases between the two germline ends. CDR3 bases: TGTGCCAGCAGTTTAGCAGCTTTCTATGGCTACACCTTC. Translated, it gives CASSLAAFYGYTF.

V and J are TRBV28 and TRBJ2-1, with D possibly matching TRBD1 (5 bases). This CDR3 has 14 residues. Per the germline V gene, CDR1 is MDHEN and CDR2 is SYDVKM. V lost 5 bases, J lost 4 bases, and 12 bases lay in between. CDR3 DNA sequence: TGTGCCAGCAGTAGCAGGGATTTGTACAATGAGCAGTTCTTC. It translates to CASSSRDLYNEQFF.

This chain's CDR3 is CASSLDGLAIETQYF. The CDR3 DNA follows: TGTGCCAGCAGCTTAGACGGGCTAGCCATAGAGACCCAGTACTTC. V and J are TRBV7-2 and TRBJ2-5, with a weak D call TRBD2 (5 bases). This CDR3 comprises 15 residues. Germline CDR1 and CDR2: SGHTA and FQGNSA. V was cut by 1 base and J by 4 bases, with 13 bases left in between.

The chain is built from TRBV24-1 and TRBJ2-3; D unresolved. This CDR3 has 11 residues. Germline V gives CDR1 KGHDR, CDR2 SFDVKD. The V and J ends lost 1 base and 8 bases respectively, with 3 bases between them. The CDR3 DNA reads as TGTGCCACCAGTGATTTCAGTACGCAGTATTTT. Residues: CATSDFSTQYF.

This clone has more than one count but fewer than ten. V is TRBV5-1 and J is TRBJ1-4; D not certain. CDR1 is SGHRS, CDR2 YFSETQ, per germline. The CDR3 consists of 17 residues. V gave up 0 bases and J gave up 8 bases, with 20 bases separating them. This chain's CDR3 is CASSLGLRPPSGEKLFF. Here the CDR3 DNA reads TGCGCCAGCAGCTTGGGCTTGAGGCCCCCAAGCGGCGAAAAACTGTTTTTT.

This chain uses TRBV7-6 with TRBJ1-4, with no clear D. Trimming removed 3 bases from V and 8 bases from J, with 10 bases in between. CDR3 length equals 13 residues. From germline, CDR1 is SGHVS and CDR2 FNYEAQ. CDR3 in amino acids: CASSLVLEEKLFF. The CDR3, as DNA: TGTGCCAGCAGCTTGGTACTAGAGGAAAAACTGTTTTTT. The whole variable domain, remainder taken from reference TRBV7-6 and TRBJ1-4, is GAGVSQSPRYKVTKRGQDVALRCDPISGHVSLYWYRQALGQGPEFLTYFNYEAQQDKSGLPNDRFSAERPEGSISTLTIQRTEQRDSAMYRCASSLVLEEKLFFGSGTQLSVL.

J is TRBJ2-7 and V is TRBV9; D is perhaps TRBD2 (6 bases). Germline CDR1 and CDR2: SGDLS and YYNGEE. Trimming took 2 bases from V and 3 from J, leaving 15 bases between them. CDR3 size: 15 residues. CDR3 amino acids: CASSVTGTGYYEQYF. The CDR3 nucleotides are TGTGCCAGCAGCGTGACCGGGACTGGATACTACGAGCAGTACTTC.

The rearrangement links TRBV7-2 to TRBJ1-5; 7 nucleotides match TRBD1. The CDR3 covers 15 residues. Germline V lookup: CDR1 SGHTA, CDR2 FQGNSA. V gave up 4 bases and J gave up 4 bases; unmatched junction bases: 7. CDR3 residues: CASSSEGQKNQPQHF. The CDR3 DNA reads as TGTGCCAGCAGCTCCGAGGGACAGAAGAATCAGCCCCAGCATTTT. Combining the CDR3 with reference TRBV7-2 and TRBJ1-5 gives the whole variable domain GAGVSQSPSNKVTEKGKDVELRCDPISGHTALYWYRQSLGQGLEFLIYFQGNSAPDKSGLPSDRFSAERTGGSVSTLTIQRTQQEDSAVYLCASSSEGQKNQPQHFGDGTRLSIL.

J is TRBJ1-1 and V is TRBV29-1; perhaps TRBD1 as D (6 bases). Germline V gives CDR1 SQVTM, CDR2 ANQGSEA. V dropped 1 base and J dropped 2 bases, with 17 bases sitting between them. This CDR3 has 16 amino acids. For the CDR3, the DNA is TGCAGCGTTGAAGCCCAAGAGACAGGATTAAACACTGAAGCTTTCTTT. As protein: CSVEAQETGLNTEAFF.

The rearrangement links TRBV5-6 to TRBJ1-5, with D perhaps matching TRBD1 (5 bases). The CDR3 extends over 15 amino acids. The germline V gene encodes CDR1 SGHDT and CDR2 YYEEEE. Trimming shortened V by 0 bases and J by 1 base, and 8 bases separated the two germline ends. The CDR3: CASSLGAGSNQPQHF. CDR3 coding DNA: TGTGCCAGCAGCTTGGGGGCAGGGAGCAATCAGCCCCAGCATTTT.

This clone is medium-sized within its sample. The rearrangement joins TRBV6-2 or TRBV6-3 to TRBJ2-1, with D maybe TRBD2 (7 bases). CDR1 and CDR2 (germline): MNHEY, SVGEGT. CDR3 length equals 15 residues. V was shortened by 4 bases and J by 2 bases, with 12 bases between the two germline ends. The CDR3 loop reads CASSFGGGPYNEQFF. In DNA, the CDR3 is TGTGCCAGCAGTTTTGGGGGGGGGCCCTACAATGAGCAGTTCTTC.

The genes are TRBV20-1 and TRBJ2-6; tentatively, D is TRBD2 (5 bases). The CDR3 length is 14 residues. The ends were cut back, 3 bases at V and 1 base at J, with 7 bases in the middle. Germline V lookup: CDR1 DFQATT, CDR2 SNEGSKA (reference sequence). CDR3 residues: CSASRGSGANVLTF. CDR3 sequence (DNA): TGCAGTGCTAGTCGGGGATCTGGGGCCAACGTCCTGACTTTC.

In its sample, this clone was seen once. J is TRBJ1-1 and V is TRBV19, with TRBD1 identical over 7 bases. V gave up 11 bases and J gave up 0 bases; unmatched junction bases: 12. Germline CDR1 LNHDA, CDR2 SQIVND (reference sequence). This CDR3 is 15 amino acids long. CDR3 sequence: CASAPDRRMNTEAFF. In DNA, the CDR3 is TGTGCCTCAGCACCGGACAGGCGCATGAACACTGAAGCTTTCTTT.